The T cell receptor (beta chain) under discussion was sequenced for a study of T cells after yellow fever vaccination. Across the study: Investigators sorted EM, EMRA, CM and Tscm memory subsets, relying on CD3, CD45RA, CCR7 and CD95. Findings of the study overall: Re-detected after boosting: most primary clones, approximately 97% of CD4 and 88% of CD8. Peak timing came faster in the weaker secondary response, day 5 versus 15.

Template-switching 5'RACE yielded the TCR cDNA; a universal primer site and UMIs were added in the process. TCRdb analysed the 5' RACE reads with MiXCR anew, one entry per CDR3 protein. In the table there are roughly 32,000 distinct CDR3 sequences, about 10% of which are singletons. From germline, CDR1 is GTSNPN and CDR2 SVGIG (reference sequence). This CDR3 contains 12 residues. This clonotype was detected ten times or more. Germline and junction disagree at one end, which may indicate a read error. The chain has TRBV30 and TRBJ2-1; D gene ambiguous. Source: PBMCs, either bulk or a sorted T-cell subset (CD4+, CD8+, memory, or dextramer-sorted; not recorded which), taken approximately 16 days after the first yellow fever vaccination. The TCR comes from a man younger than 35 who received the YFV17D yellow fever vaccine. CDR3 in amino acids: CAWSDYYSEQFF. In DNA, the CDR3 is TGTGCCTGGAGTGACTACTACAGTGAGCAGTTCTTC.